The T cell receptor beta chain described here comes from a study of blood T cells in healthy people across ages. Trimming removed 5 bases at V and 11 bases at J, with 19 bases between. This CDR3 is 14 amino acids long. The authors ran a second PCR of 7 to 11 cycles using a sample-barcoded 5' primer and a J-beta primer mix. TCRdb analysed the 5' RACE reads with MiXCR anew, one entry per CDR3 protein. The sample lists 1,800,000 or so distinct CDR3 sequences, about two fifths occurring once. This clonotype occurred once. The receptor was derived from a human donor in good health. The sequenced sample was blood. V gene TRBV12-3 or TRBV12-4 combines with J gene TRBJ1-5, with D possibly TRBD1 on 5 matching bases. As DNA, the CDR3 is TGTGCCAGCAGTCCATCCGGGACGGAAGAGACCCAGCATTTT. Protein product: CASSPSGTEETQHF.